This TCR beta chain appears in the sequencing data of a study of Ad26.COV2.S vaccination and SARS-CoV-2 variants. Study context: Ad26.COV2.S given intramuscularly, once or twice 56 days apart.

Indicated treatment: some 19 received Ad26.COV2.S at low or high dose, single or two shots; a few received placebo; per-sample allocation not given. Vaccine and placebo recipients were sampled on day 63 after the first injection. The germline V gene has CDR1 MGHDK and CDR2 SYGVNS. V lost 4 bases and J lost 0, with 14 bases in between. The CDR3 totals 16 residues. On this clone: The target antigen is unknown.

Study-wide findings and caveats: There was reportedly substantial breadth in spike-specific CD8+ and CD4+ T cell responses after vaccination. Vaccinated individuals (as opposed to placebo recipients) had higher spike-specific TCR breadth. Analytic work on TCR breadth and depth might have understated the full extent of total T cell responses.

Method: immunoSEQ multiplex PCR; TCRdb's copy keeps in-frame clones and lacks some. Of fewer than 400,000 clones listed, about 86% were seen once; the top ten hold 1.5% to 2.5%. This sequence originates from a person aged 18-60 years who received the Ad26.COV2.S COVID-19 vaccine or a placebo. The sequencing here drew on peripheral blood, taken in a trial of Ad26.COV2.S vaccine versus placebo. The V and J genes are TRBV25-1 and TRBJ2-3; D uncertain. CDR3 DNA sequence: TGTGCCAGCAGTGCTTACAGCGCCCTTAGCACAGATACGCAGTATTTT. Encoded protein: CASSAYSALSTDTQYF.